The 24 T cell receptor beta chains reported below all come from one sample, sequenced in a study of human thymus T cells. Profiled with immunoSEQ multiplex PCR; TCRdb holds only in-frame clones, not every one. The sample comprises approximately 49,000 clones, about 95% of which are singletons, and about 0.17% rests with the top ten. Material: blood. These TCRs come from a girl under three years old with a congenital heart defect but otherwise immunologically healthy.

The chain has TRBV5-8 and TRBJ1-5; no clear D. The V end was cut by 2 bases, the J end by 6 bases, with 15 bases between. Per the germline V gene, CDR1 is SGHTS and CDR2 is YDEGEE. The CDR3 consists of 15 residues. CDR3 coding DNA: TGTGCCAGCAGCTTAGCCAGCCCAACGGGTCAGCCCCAGCATTTT. Translating gives CASSLASPTGQPQHF.

J is TRBJ2-1 and V is TRBV6-1; 15 bases map to TRBD2. Germline lookup yields CDR1 MNHNS and CDR2 SASEGT. Trimming cost V 6 bases and J 7 bases; bases outside gene matches: 1. The CDR3 has 14 amino acids. The CDR3 sequence is CASRGTSGRNEQFF. The CDR3 DNA reads as TGTGCCAGCAGGGGGACTAGCGGGAGGAATGAGCAGTTCTTC.

The chain carries TRBV28 and TRBJ1-5, with D tentatively TRBD1 (6 bases). The V end lost 3 bases, the J end lost 5 bases, and 17 bases lay between the germline ends. Looked up from germline, CDR1 is MDHEN and CDR2 is SYDVKM. This CDR3 region has 16 residues. CDR3 sequence reads: CASSFWGGRKDQPQHF. CDR3 nucleotide sequence: TGTGCCAGCAGTTTTTGGGGGGGGCGGAAGGATCAGCCCCAGCATTTT.

This clone occurred once. The chain carries TRBV5-4 and TRBJ1-1, with D unresolved. The CDR3 consists of 11 residues. V gave up 7 bases and J gave up 4 bases, with 8 bases separating them. Germline values: CDR1 SGHNT, CDR2 YYREEE (reference sequence). Written as DNA, the CDR3 is TGTGCCAGCGGAGTCGGCACTGAAGCTTTCTTT. The encoded protein is CASGVGTEAFF.

This chain connects TRBV6-1 to TRBJ2-7; D not resolved. CDR1 is MNHNS, CDR2 SASEGT, per germline. The V gene lost 6 bases and the J gene lost 7 bases, with 19 bases spanning the gap. This CDR3 comprises 14 residues. The CDR3 reads CASSLGVGSEEQYF. The CDR3 bases are TGTGCCAGCAGCCTCGGAGTGGGTTCGGAGGAGCAGTACTTC.

This chain uses TRBV6-5 with TRBJ2-1; 7 nucleotides line up with TRBD1. The germline V gene encodes CDR1 MNHEY and CDR2 SVGAGI. CDR3 length: 14 residues. J was trimmed by 6 bases and V by 0 bases; bases with no gene match: 2. The chain's CDR3 is CASSYSTGRNEQFF. Written as DNA, the CDR3 is TGTGCCAGCAGTTACTCGACAGGGCGCAATGAGCAGTTCTTC.

Written as DNA, the CDR3 is TGTGCCAGCAGCCCCAGACTAGCGGGAGACAATGAGCAGTTCTTC. This codes for CASSPRLAGDNEQFF. The chain combines TRBV11-2 with TRBJ2-1, with 12 bases fitting TRBD2. This CDR3 contains 15 residues. The germline V gene has CDR1 SGHAT and CDR2 FQNNGV. V lost 5 bases, J lost 5 bases, and 4 bases stayed unmatched. The variable domain in full, with the rest retrieved from reference TRBV11-2 and TRBJ2-1, is EAGVAQSPRYKIIEKRQSVAFWCNPISGHATLYWYQQILGQGPKLLIQFQNNGVVDDSQLPKDRFSAERLKGVDSTLKIQPAKLEDSAVYLCASSPRLAGDNEQFFGPGTRLTVL.

The V and J genes are TRBV11-2 and TRBJ2-1; TRBD2 aligns across 8 bases. The CDR3 length is 15 residues. Germline trimming cut 5 bases from V and 2 bases from J; bases unmatched to any gene: 5. CDR1 SGHAT and CDR2 FQNNGV come from the germline V gene. In DNA, the CDR3 is TGTGCCAGCAGCCGCGAGCGGGAGACCTACAATGAGCAGTTCTTC. Translated, it gives CASSRERETYNEQFF.

This clone has only one observation. V usage is TRBV2 and J usage is TRBJ1-2, with D tentatively TRBD1 (5 bases). V lost 9 bases to trimming and J lost 2 bases, with 10 bases between them. In germline, CDR1 is SNHLY, CDR2 FYNNEI. CDR3 length: 12 residues. Here the CDR3 reads CARGTANYGYTF. The CDR3 DNA is TGTGCCAGGGGGACGGCAAACTATGGCTACACCTTC.

V is TRBV19 and J is TRBJ1-2, with D unresolved. The germline V and J ends were trimmed by 3 bases and 0 bases, with 8 bases remaining between them. The CDR3 covers 14 residues. From germline, CDR1 is LNHDA and CDR2 SQIVND (reference sequence). Here the CDR3 DNA reads TGTGCCAGTAGTATCGTGGGCACTAACTATGGCTACACCTTC. Protein sequence: CASSIVGTNYGYTF. Supplemented by reference TRBV19 and TRBJ1-2, the full variable domain reads DGGITQSPKYLFRKEGQNVTLSCEQNLNHDAMYWYRQDPGQGLRLIYYSQIVNDFQKGDIAEGYSVSREKKESFPLTVTSAQKNPTAFYLCASSIVGTNYGYTFGSGTRLTVV.

V usage is TRBV28 and J usage is TRBJ2-4; 8 nucleotides align to TRBD2. The V segment lost 4 bases and the J segment 7 bases; nucleotides outside the gene matches: 9. Germline V gene data show CDR1 as MDHEN and CDR2 as SYDVKM. CDR3 length: 15 residues. CDR3 residues: CASSSGTSHGNIQYF. The CDR3 DNA follows: TGTGCCAGCAGTTCCGGGACTAGTCACGGGAACATTCAGTACTTC.

V and J are TRBV12-5 and TRBJ2-7; 13 bases line up with TRBD2. J lost 2 bases, V lost 4 bases, and 5 bases had no gene match. This CDR3 has 16 amino acids. Germline V gene lookup returns CDR1 LGHNT and CDR2 FRNRAP. CDR3 loop: CASGSRTSGSTYEQYF. CDR3 nucleotide sequence: TGTGCTAGTGGTTCACGGACTAGCGGGAGTACCTACGAGCAGTACTTC.

This rearrangement joins TRBV14 to TRBJ1-2; D call uncertain. Germline values: CDR1 SGHDN, CDR2 FVKESK. The V gene lost 4 bases and the J gene lost 2 bases, with 11 bases spanning the gap. The CDR3 extends over 14 amino acids. CDR3 residues: CASSPDGLNYGYTF. In DNA, the CDR3 is TGTGCCAGCAGCCCCGACGGACTGAACTATGGCTACACCTTC.

J is TRBJ1-2 and V is TRBV14; no reliable D call. The CDR3 consists of 14 residues. Germline CDR1 SGHDN, CDR2 FVKESK. Trimming left V 0 bases short and J 9 bases short, with 14 bases between. This CDR3 is CASSQDWSGGRYTF. Here the CDR3 DNA reads TGTGCCAGCAGCCAAGATTGGAGCGGCGGGCGCTACACCTTC.

The rearrangement joins TRBV28 to TRBJ1-2; 7 bases map to TRBD1. Germline V gives CDR1 MDHEN, CDR2 SYDVKM. V was clipped by 6 bases and J by 4 bases; unmatched bases: 11. This CDR3 region has 15 residues. The CDR3 region has the DNA TGTGCCAGCAGCCGCTTCCGGACAGGCAGCTATGGCTACACCTTC. Its protein is CASSRFRTGSYGYTF.

The chain carries TRBV5-6 and TRBJ1-1; 8 bases match TRBD1. Per germline, CDR1 SGHDT and CDR2 YYEEEE. After removal of 4 bases from V and 4 bases from J, the junction contained 9 bases not matched to a gene. This CDR3 has 15 amino acids. CDR3 in amino acids: CASSAGTGAPTEAFF. CDR3 sequence (DNA): TGTGCCAGCAGCGCCGGGACAGGTGCTCCCACTGAAGCTTTCTTT.

This rearrangement joins TRBV6-1 to TRBJ1-3; D is unclear. Germline lookup yields CDR1 MNHNS and CDR2 SASEGT. V lost 0 bases and J 5 bases, leaving 2 bases between the germline ends. The CDR3 has 12 amino acids. The CDR3 is CASSEARNTIYF. The DNA for the CDR3 is TGTGCCAGCAGTGAAGCGAGAAACACCATATATTTT.

This sequence joins TRBV28 and TRBJ2-3; a possible D gene is TRBD2 (5 bases). Deletions cut 3 bases from V and 3 bases from J, with 7 bases between. The CDR3 is 13 amino acids. Germline CDR1 reads MDHEN; CDR2 reads SYDVKM. CDR3 bases: TGTGCCAGCAGTTTGCCGGGGACAGATACGCAGTATTTT. Its translation: CASSLPGTDTQYF.

This chain links TRBV5-1 with TRBJ2-1, with TRBD2 matching 7 bases. The V segment lost 4 bases and the J segment 5 bases; nucleotides outside the gene matches: 12. Germline-derived CDR1 and CDR2 are SGHRS and YFSETQ. The CDR3 sequence is 16 residues long. CDR3 amino acids: CASSPSGLDPDNEQFF. CDR3 sequence (DNA): TGCGCCAGCAGCCCCTCCGGACTAGACCCCGACAATGAGCAGTTCTTC.

The chain has TRBV9 and TRBJ2-2; D is undetermined. V lost 2 bases, J lost 3 bases, and 8 bases lay in between. CDR1 SGDLS and CDR2 YYNGEE come from the germline V gene. CDR3 length: 14 residues. The CDR3 DNA reads TGTGCCAGCAGCGTTTGGGCGGACACCGGGGAGCTGTTTTTT. Protein sequence: CASSVWADTGELFF.

This rearrangement joins TRBV27 to TRBJ2-2; TRBD2 matches 11 bases. Germline values: CDR1 MNHEY, CDR2 SMNVEV (reference sequence). There are 18 residues in the CDR3. The V segment lost 5 bases and the J segment 7 bases; nucleotides outside the gene matches: 15. The CDR3 is CASSPLLLAGVIGGELFF. The CDR3 DNA follows: TGTGCCAGCAGTCCCCTCCTACTAGCGGGAGTGATTGGCGGGGAGCTGTTTTTT.

This clone was detected only once. The chain carries TRBV11-3 and TRBJ1-2; 9 positions match TRBD1. CDR3 length: 18 residues. The germline CDR1 and CDR2 sequences are SGHNT and YENEEA. V gave up 1 base and J gave up 4 bases; unmatched junction bases: 13. The CDR3 is CASSLVEIPGTGSYGYTF. In DNA, the CDR3 is TGTGCCAGCAGCTTAGTGGAAATACCCGGGACAGGGTCCTATGGCTACACCTTC. The full variable domain, its missing parts supplied by reference TRBV11-3 and TRBJ1-2, is EAGVVQSPRYKIIEKKQPVAFWCNPISGHNTLYWYLQNLGQGPELLIRYENEEAVDDSQLPKDRFSAERLKGVDSTLKIQPAELGDSAVYLCASSLVEIPGTGSYGYTFGSGTRLTVV.

This chain links TRBV19 with TRBJ2-6, with 9 bases aligning to TRBD1. J was trimmed by 10 bases and V by 6 bases; bases with no gene match: 16. Looked up from germline, CDR1 is LNHDA and CDR2 is SQIVND (reference sequence). The CDR3 consists of 17 residues. CDR3 protein: CASRGQGGRTGSNVLTF. The CDR3 DNA is TGTGCCAGTAGGGGACAGGGTGGGAGGACTGGTTCTAACGTCCTGACTTTC.

This clone was counted once. V gene TRBV7-2 combines with J gene TRBJ2-7; perhaps TRBD1 as D (6 bases). Trimming left V 2 bases short and J 5 bases short, with 10 bases between. The germline CDR1 and CDR2 sequences are SGHTA and FQGNSA. This CDR3 has 13 residues. The CDR3 DNA reads as TGTGCCAGCAGCTTAACAGGGATCAACGAGCAGTACTTC. Protein: CASSLTGINEQYF.